Each of the 22 T cell receptor beta chains below was sequenced from the same sample in a study of CD8+CD57+ T cells in acquired aplastic anemia. CDR3 and TCR beta VDJ profiling relied on genomic DNA as the template. TCRdb re-analysed the reads in MiXCR, keeping a single row per CDR3 protein. The top ten hold about 17% of the sample, which has about 190,000 distinct CDR3 sequences, roughly 56% seen once. Sequenced: sorted CD4+, CD8+, or CD8+CD57+ T cells (not recorded which) from PBMCs. The origin of the receptors is a human donor in good health, serving as a control.

For this clonotype: The germline gene is not matched at one end of the junction; a read error may be the cause. This rearrangement joins TRBV29-1 to TRBJ2-7, with 11 bases that match TRBD2. CDR3 length: 14 residues. The germline V gene has CDR1 SQVTM and CDR2 ANQGSEA. The CDR3 reads CGVRLLAGAGEQYF. The CDR3 DNA is TGCGGCGTTAGGTTACTAGCGGGAGCAGGGGAGCAGTACTTC.

This clonotype has ten or more counts. J is TRBJ1-1 and V is TRBV2, with no clear D. V was clipped by 3 bases and J by 4 bases, with 12 bases between them. The CDR3 runs 14 residues. Germline V gene lookup returns CDR1 SNHLY and CDR2 FYNNEI. As DNA, the CDR3 is TGTGCCAGCAGTGAGGGCGTGCTGGGCACTGAAGCTTTCTTT. It specifies CASSEGVLGTEAFF.

The chain carries TRBV20-1 and TRBJ2-3, with D unclear. This CDR3 has 11 residues. Germline lookup yields CDR1 DFQATT and CDR2 SNEGSKA (reference sequence). V lost 3 bases, J lost 10 bases, and 11 bases lay in between. The CDR3 DNA sequence: TGCAGTGCTAGGTCTGCGAGATCGCAGTATTTT. Its translation: CSARSARSQYF.

Ten or more counts support this clonotype. The gene calls are TRBV4-2 and TRBJ2-7; 10 positions match TRBD2. Germline V gene sequence: CDR1 LGHNA, CDR2 YNFKEQ. V lost 4 bases to trimming and J lost 1 base; unmatched junction nucleotides: 4. The CDR3 spans 15 residues. The CDR3 sequence is CASSPSLAGSYEQYF. Here the CDR3 DNA reads TGTGCCAGCAGCCCATCACTAGCGGGGTCCTACGAGCAGTACTTC.

A single count supports this clonotype. V is TRBV19 and J is TRBJ1-5; 9 bases are a match to TRBD1. Germline CDR1 reads LNHDA; CDR2 reads SQIVND (reference sequence). The V gene end was trimmed by 10 bases and the J gene end by 7 bases; junction bases not matched to a gene: 14. The CDR3 is 15 amino acids. CDR3 protein: CAMDSGQGLEQPQHF. The CDR3 region has the DNA TGTGCCATGGACTCGGGACAGGGATTGGAACAGCCCCAGCATTTT.

The chain is built from TRBV19 and TRBJ2-7, with D perhaps TRBD1 or TRBD2 (5 bases each). Trimming left V 7 bases short and J 5 bases short, with 18 bases between. Germline V gives CDR1 LNHDA, CDR2 SQIVND (reference sequence). The CDR3 is 14 amino acids. For the CDR3, the DNA is TGTGCCAGTAATGCTGGGGGTTCCGTCGACGAGCAGTACTTC. As protein: CASNAGGSVDEQYF.

At least ten counts were recorded for this clonotype. The chain has TRBV4-2 and TRBJ1-5, with D uncertain. The CDR3 covers 15 residues. V lost 0 bases, J lost 7 bases, and 13 bases lay in between. Germline CDR1 LGHNA, CDR2 YNFKEQ. DNA for the CDR3: TGTGCCAGCAGCCAAGATCTGGGAGGCGGACAGCCCCAGCATTTT. Translation: CASSQDLGGGQPQHF.

This clonotype was detected ten times or more. V usage is TRBV7-9 and J usage is TRBJ1-2; 8 bases map to TRBD1. The CDR3 contains 14 residues. Germline-derived CDR1 and CDR2 are SEHNR and FQNEAQ (reference sequence). V lost 5 bases to trimming and J lost 2 bases; unmatched junction nucleotides: 4. The CDR3 nucleotides read TGTGCCAGCAGCATGGGACAGGTGAACTATGGCTACACCTTC. Protein product: CASSMGQVNYGYTF.

This clonotype was counted many times. The chain recombines TRBV12-3 or TRBV12-4 with TRBJ1-2; D is unclear. Trimming stripped 5 bases from V and 4 bases from J, with 23 bases between. The CDR3 spans 17 residues. This CDR3 is CASSIDLPPPPLYGYTF. CDR3 sequence (DNA): TGTGCCAGCAGTATAGACCTGCCCCCTCCCCCTCTCTATGGCTACACCTTC.

The V and J genes are TRBV7-2 and TRBJ1-2; D is perhaps TRBD1 (5 bases). The CDR3 length is 15 residues. Germline V gives CDR1 SGHTA, CDR2 FQGNSA. Trimming removed 5 bases at V and 4 bases at J, with 17 bases between. The CDR3 region is CASSQERGLGYGYTF. The CDR3 nucleotides are TGTGCCAGCAGCCAAGAGAGGGGACTAGGCTATGGCTACACCTTC. The full variable domain, with the rest looked up from reference TRBV7-2 and TRBJ1-2, is GAGVSQSPSNKVTEKGKDVELRCDPISGHTALYWYRQSLGQGLEFLIYFQGNSAPDKSGLPSDRFSAERTGGSVSTLTIQRTQQEDSAVYLCASSQERGLGYGYTFGSGTRLTVV.

This clonotype was seen many times. The rearrangement joins TRBV4-2 to TRBJ2-3; maybe TRBD2 (5 bases). The CDR3 loop spans 14 amino acids. Trimming removed 5 bases from V and 2 bases from J, with 11 bases in between. From germline, CDR1 is LGHNA and CDR2 YNFKEQ. CDR3 nucleotide sequence: TGTGCCAGCAGCTTCGGGGAACCCACAGATACGCAGTATTTT. This codes for CASSFGEPTDTQYF.

The chain has TRBV27 and TRBJ1-2; 7 positions match TRBD1. V gave up 4 bases and J gave up 8 bases; unmatched junction bases: 10. The germline CDR1 and CDR2 sequences are MNHEY and SMNVEV (reference sequence). The CDR3 runs 14 residues. The CDR3 DNA reads TGTGCCAGCAGTTCCGTGAGGGGGCGCGGGGGCTACACCTTC. As protein: CASSSVRGRGGYTF.

As concerns this clonotype: The conserved closing phenylalanine or tryptophan is absent in this CDR3, likely reflecting a read error. The rearrangement links TRBV10-2 to TRBJ2-3; TRBD2 aligns across 12 bases. The CDR3 length is 14 residues. Per germline, CDR1 WSHSY and CDR2 SAAADI. J lost 6 bases, V lost 6 bases, and 4 bases had no gene match. CDR3 nucleotide sequence: TGCGCCAGCAGCCCAACTAGCGGGGGGGATACGCAGTATCTT. Protein: CASSPTSGGDTQYL.

This clonotype was seen many times. This chain uses TRBV7-2 with TRBJ2-5; D ambiguous. The CDR3 is 18 residues long. V was cut by 1 base and J by 3 bases, with 21 bases left in between. Looked up from germline, CDR1 is SGHTA and CDR2 is FQGNSA. CDR3 DNA: TGTGCCAGCAGCTTAGTAGAAGGTCTCCAAAAGAGGAAAGAGACCCAGTACTTC. Its protein is CASSLVEGLQKRKETQYF.

Worth noting for this clonotype: A read error may explain this, as a much larger clone is one base away. The chain employs TRBV7-2 and TRBJ2-5; TRBD2 aligns across 9 bases. The CDR3 runs 14 residues. Germline V gene lookup returns CDR1 SGHTA and CDR2 FQGNSA. The CDR3 DNA follows: TGTCCCAGTGGGGCGGGGGGGGCGGGAGAGACCCAGTACTTC. Protein sequence: CPSGAGGAGETQYF.

The rearrangement uses TRBV12-3 or TRBV12-4 and TRBJ1-5; 9 bases agree with TRBD1. Losses at the gene ends were 6 bases for V and 6 bases for J; bases not matched to a gene: 6. This CDR3 is 14 amino acids long. CDR3 in amino acids: CASRDRGLGQPQHF. CDR3 nucleotides: TGTGCCAGCAGGGACAGGGGTTTGGGTCAGCCCCAGCATTTT.

The chain combines TRBV24-1 with TRBJ2-1; D is unclear. Germline values: CDR1 KGHDR, CDR2 SFDVKD. The CDR3 consists of 12 residues. V lost 9 bases, J lost 10 bases, and 15 bases lay in between. CDR3 coding DNA: TGTGCCACCTCCAGGACCGGTGGAGAGCAGTTCTTC. Amino acid sequence: CATSRTGGEQFF.

The chain has TRBV29-1 and TRBJ1-1, with TRBD1 matching over 8 bases. J was trimmed by 2 bases and V by 6 bases; bases with no gene match: 8. CDR1 is SQVTM, CDR2 ANQGSEA, per germline. The CDR3 totals 14 residues. DNA for the CDR3: TGCAGCGTAGGACAGGGTGGATTAAACACTGAAGCTTTCTTT. It codes for CSVGQGGLNTEAFF.

The chain uses TRBV20-1 and TRBJ2-5; perhaps D is TRBD1 or TRBD2 (5 bases each). CDR3 length: 13 amino acids. Trimming pared 5 bases from V and 3 bases from J, leaving 13 bases between. Germline CDR1 reads DFQATT; CDR2 reads SNEGSKA (reference sequence). The CDR3 DNA is TGCAGTGCTCCCTCAGTGGGGGAAGAGACCCAGTACTTC. This translates into CSAPSVGEETQYF.

This clonotype appeared many times. This chain uses TRBV9 with TRBJ1-5; D call uncertain. The CDR3 loop spans 15 amino acids. Between the trimmed V and J ends, which lost 0 bases and 4 bases, there was a span of 11 bases. Germline assignment: CDR1 SGDLS and CDR2 YYNGEE. The CDR3 sequence is CASSVGVSRNQPQHF. The CDR3 coding sequence is TGTGCCAGCAGCGTAGGGGTCTCGAGAAATCAGCCCCAGCATTTT.

DNA of the CDR3: TGTGCCAGCAGTTACGACCGCAACTCCTACGAGCAGTACTTC. Protein: CASSYDRNSYEQYF. The V and J genes are TRBV6-5 and TRBJ2-7; D is undetermined. Trimming cost V 2 bases and J 0 bases, with 8 bases left between them. Germline CDR1 MNHEY, CDR2 SVGAGI. This CDR3 is built from 14 residues.

On this clonotype itself: A much larger clone sits a single nucleotide away, making a read error possible. CDR3 nucleotides: TGTGCCAGCAGTTACAGGAGAATTTATACTGAAGCTTTCTTT. Amino acids: CASSYRRIYTEAFF. V gene TRBV12-3 or TRBV12-4 combines with J gene TRBJ1-1; tentatively, D is TRBD1 (5 bases). The CDR3 consists of 14 residues. V lost 4 bases to trimming and J lost 5 bases, with 14 bases between them.